This is a list of T cell receptor beta chains from one sample in a study of brain T cells in children with intractable seizures. Generated by immunoSEQ multiplex PCR, the TCRdb table keeps only in-frame clones and is missing some. The top ten hold approximately 25% of the sample, which has about 80,000 clones, more than 75% seen once. This sample comprised peripheral blood, obtained at surgery. Receptors originate from a girl aged 2-10 years with Rasmussen encephalitis and intractable seizures. Both conserved end residues are part of each CDR3. A D gene is named only where the DNA matches it firmly. Only some rows state a clone size, as once, few, many or a class for expanded clones.

V	size	J	D	DNA	CDR3
TRBV7-2	.	TRBJ2-3	TRBD2	TGTGCCAGCAGCTTAGAGCGGGGGTTTAGAACAGATACGCAGTATTTT	CASSLERGFRTDTQYF
TRBV28	.	TRBJ1-2	TRBD1	TGTGCCAGCAGGTCCAGGGGGCGCCGGGGCTACACCTTC	CASRSRGRRGYTF
TRBV7-9	.	TRBJ1-1	.	TGTGCCAGCAGCCCCTCCGGGGCCACTGAAGCTTTCTTT	CASSPSGATEAFF
TRBV19	.	TRBJ1-6	TRBD1	TGTGCCAGTAGCACAGGGGGCGCGGGGGGATATTCACCCCTCCACTTT	CASSTGGAGGYSPLHF
TRBV11-3	.	TRBJ1-1	.	TGTGCCAGCAGCTTATCCGTTATGGATCGAACTGAAGCTTTCTTT	CASSLSVMDRTEAFF
TRBV7-9	once	TRBJ1-2	.	TGTGCCAGCAGCTTAGCGGGCCAAACGGATGGCTACACCTTC	CASSLAGQTDGYTF
TRBV6-5	.	TRBJ1-1	.	TGTGCCAGCAGTTACGGACAGAACACTGAAGCTTTCTTT	CASSYGQNTEAFF
TRBV6-5	.	TRBJ1-1	.	TGTGCCAGCAAACAAACAGGGAGAACGGCTGAAGCTTTCTTT	CASKQTGRTAEAFF
TRBV3-1/TRBV3-2	.	TRBJ2-1	TRBD2	TGTGCCAGCAGCCAAGATCAGCGGGAGGGCCGTCGCAATGAGCAGTTCTTC	CASSQDQREGRRNEQFF
TRBV5-1	.	TRBJ2-5	TRBD2	TGCGCCAGCAGCTTGACTAGCGTTCAAGAGACCCAGTACTTC	CASSLTSVQETQYF
TRBV9	.	TRBJ1-2	.	TGTGCCAGCAGCCCGTCGGACAGCTATGGCTACACCTTC	CASSPSDSYGYTF
TRBV15	.	TRBJ1-2	.	TGTGCCACCAGCAGAGGTGGCCGTGGCTACACCTTC	CATSRGGRGYTF
TRBV6-1	.	TRBJ1-1	.	TGTGCCAGCAGTGAAAGGTTTGGCGAAGCTTTCTTT	CASSERFGEAFF
TRBV6-1	.	TRBJ2-4	.	TGTGCCAGCAGTGAAGCAGGGTGGATAGCCAAAAACATTCAGTACTTC	CASSEAGWIAKNIQYF
TRBV28	few	TRBJ2-7	TRBD1	TGTGCCAGCAGTTTAGGCAGGGGGCAGGCCAAGCAGTACTTC	CASSLGRGQAKQYF
TRBV30	once	TRBJ1-1	TRBD1	TGTGCCTGTATACAGGGGTCAGTCGAAGCTTTCTTT	CACIQGSVEAFF
TRBV4-1	.	TRBJ1-4	TRBD1	TGCGCCAGCAGCCCCTTCGGCGACAGGGGTGAAAAACTGTTTTTT	CASSPFGDRGEKLFF
TRBV24-1	once	TRBJ1-1	TRBD1	TGTGCCACCAGTGCCTTTCCGGGACAGGCTAAACTCGTCTTT	CATSAFPGQAKLVF
TRBV10-1	.	TRBJ2-6	TRBD1	TGCGCCAGCAGAGAACTGACAGGGCCCTCTGGGGCCAACGTCCTGACTTTC	CASRELTGPSGANVLTF
TRBV6-2/TRBV6-3	once	TRBJ2-3	TRBD2	TGTGCCAGCAGTTCGTGGGGACTAGCGGGAGGAGGGGCAGATACGCAGTATTTT	CASSSWGLAGGGADTQYF
TRBV7-2	.	TRBJ2-4	TRBD2	TGTGCCAGCAGCAACCGCCGATCGGGGGGACTGTCAAACATTCAGTACTTC	CASSNRRSGGLSNIQYF
TRBV3-1/TRBV3-2	.	TRBJ1-6	.	TGTGCCAGCAGCCAAGCGCATGCGGGACTGAATAATTCACCCCTCCACTTT	CASSQAHAGLNNSPLHF
TRBV24-1	.	TRBJ2-1	.	TGTGCCACCAGTGTTGCGGACATCTACAATGAGCAGTTCTTC	CATSVADIYNEQFF
TRBV7-9	.	TRBJ2-1	.	TGTGCCAGCAGCTTTGATGATGAGCAGTTCTTC	CASSFDDEQFF
TRBV13	.	TRBJ1-5	.	TGTGCCAGCAGCTTCCGGGGAAACGGCAATCAGCCCCAGCATTTT	CASSFRGNGNQPQHF
TRBV15	.	TRBJ2-3	.	TGTGCCACCAGCAGAGATCTCGCAGATACGCAGTATTTT	CATSRDLADTQYF
TRBV3-1/TRBV3-2	once	TRBJ2-5	.	TGTGCCAGCAGCCAAGATTCAGGGACGAAGGAGACCCAGTACTTC	CASSQDSGTKETQYF
TRBV12-2	.	TRBJ2-1	.	TGTGCAAGTCGCTTAGTCCTAGCTCCCTACAATGAGCAGTTCTTC	CASRLVLAPYNEQFF
TRBV4-2	.	TRBJ1-2	.	TGTGCCAGCAGCCCTGCCTTGGGAGGGGAAACCTTC	CASSPALGGETF
TRBV6-1	.	TRBJ2-2	.	TGTGCCAGCAGTGAACGGGTGAAGGTTATCGGCGGGGAGCTGTTTTTT	CASSERVKVIGGELFF
TRBV3-1/TRBV3-2	.	TRBJ2-7	.	TGTGCCAGCAGCCCCCTAGGGGGTTCCGAGCAGTACTTC	CASSPLGGSEQYF
TRBV2	once	TRBJ1-6	.	TGTGCCAGCGTCCGCCGGCTTGGGGATCGTGGATCACCCCTCCACTTT	CASVRRLGDRGSPLHF